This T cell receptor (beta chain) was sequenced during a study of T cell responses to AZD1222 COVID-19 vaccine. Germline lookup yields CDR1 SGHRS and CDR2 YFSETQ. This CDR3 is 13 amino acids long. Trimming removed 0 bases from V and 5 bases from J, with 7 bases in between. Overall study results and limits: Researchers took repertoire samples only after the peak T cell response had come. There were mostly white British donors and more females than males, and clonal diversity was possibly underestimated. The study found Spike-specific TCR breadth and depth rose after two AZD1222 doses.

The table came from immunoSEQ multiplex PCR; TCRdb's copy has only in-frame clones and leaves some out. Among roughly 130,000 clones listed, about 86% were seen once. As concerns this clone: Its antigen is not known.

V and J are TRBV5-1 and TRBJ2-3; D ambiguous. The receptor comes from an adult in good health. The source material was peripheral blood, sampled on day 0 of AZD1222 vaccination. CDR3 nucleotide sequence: TGCGCCAGCAGCTTGGTCTTCCTAGATACGCAGTATTTT. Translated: CASSLVFLDTQYF.